Below, 15 T cell receptor beta chains from the same sample are listed, as sequenced in a study of cytotoxic CD8 clonotypes in ibrutinib-treated CLL. Clones were sequenced by immunoSEQ multiplex PCR, and TCRdb holds only the in-frame ones, with some missing. The sample consists of around 15,000 clones, roughly 69% of them appearing once. The sequencing here drew on PBMCs, taken before ibrutinib treatment. These receptors were taken from a human donor with chronic lymphocytic leukemia.

This chain links TRBV7-9 with TRBJ1-2; perhaps TRBD1 as D (5 bases). The CDR3 runs 11 residues. The germline CDR1 and CDR2 sequences are SEHNR and FQNEAQ (reference sequence). V was cut by 8 bases and J by 5 bases, with 9 bases left in between. The CDR3 DNA follows: TGTGCCAGCGCAAAGGGGTATGGCTACACCTTC. Amino acids: CASAKGYGYTF.

This clone was picked up one time. The chain joins TRBV7-9 to TRBJ2-1; possible D gene TRBD2, 6 bases. Germline V CDR1 and CDR2: SEHNR, FQNEAQ (reference sequence). This CDR3 is 14 amino acids long. The ends were cut back, 3 bases at V and 0 bases at J, with 6 bases in the middle. DNA for the CDR3: TGTGCCAGCAGCTTGACTAGCTCCTACAATGAGCAGTTCTTC. Amino acids: CASSLTSSYNEQFF.

The rearrangement joins TRBV7-9 to TRBJ1-4, with D tentatively TRBD1 (6 bases). Trimming shortened V by 5 bases and J by 12 bases, and 16 bases separated the two germline ends. The CDR3 covers 13 residues. Germline CDR1 SEHNR, CDR2 FQNEAQ (reference sequence). CDR3 residues: CASSTSQGRQLFF. In DNA, the CDR3 is TGTGCCAGCAGCACTTCACAGGGCCGACAACTGTTTTTT.

The chain employs TRBV10-2 and TRBJ2-7; D is possibly TRBD2 (6 bases). The V gene lost 4 bases and the J gene lost 2 bases, with 9 bases spanning the gap. Germline lookup yields CDR1 WSHSY and CDR2 SAAADI. The CDR3 totals 13 residues. The DNA of the CDR3 is TGCGCCAGCAGTGGGACTATTACCTACGAGCAGTACTTC. This gives the protein CASSGTITYEQYF.

V gene TRBV19 combines with J gene TRBJ1-2, with unresolved D. Germline V CDR1 and CDR2: LNHDA, SQIVND (reference sequence). Trimming shortened V by 3 bases and J by 3 bases, and 14 bases separated the two germline ends. The CDR3 is made up of 15 amino acids. CDR3 bases: TGTGCCAGTAGTATCGGAGTAAGAGTGGACTATGGCTACACCTTC. This sequence encodes CASSIGVRVDYGYTF.

On this clone: Other DNA sequences in this specimen translate into the identical CDR3. J is TRBJ2-1 and V is TRBV5-1, with TRBD1 as a possible D gene (7 bases). The germline V gene encodes CDR1 SGHRS and CDR2 YFSETQ. The CDR3 is 15 amino acids. V lost 4 bases and J lost 4, with 15 bases in between. The DNA for the CDR3 is TGCGCCAGCAGCCTAGGAGGGACAGAATACAATGAGCAGTTCTTC. It translates to CASSLGGTEYNEQFF.

This sequence joins TRBV19 and TRBJ1-5; D ambiguous. The CDR3 has 16 residues. V was shortened by 10 bases and J by 4 bases, with 23 bases between the two germline ends. Germline V gene lookup returns CDR1 LNHDA and CDR2 SQIVND (reference sequence). In DNA form, the CDR3 reads TGTGCCACCTCGACGCCCAAGGGTAGAGGAAATCAGCCCCAGCATTTT. This encodes CATSTPKGRGNQPQHF.

The chain employs TRBV7-9 and TRBJ2-7, with TRBD1 as a possible D gene (5 bases). Germline CDR1 reads SEHNR; CDR2 reads FQNEAQ (reference sequence). This CDR3 spans 12 amino acids. V lost 5 bases, J lost 2 bases, and 7 bases lay in between. The CDR3 sequence is CASSPGPYEQYV. CDR3 nucleotide sequence: TGTGCCAGCAGCCCAGGGCCCTACGAGCAGTACGTC.

V and J are TRBV18 and TRBJ2-3, with D perhaps matching TRBD1 or TRBD2 (5 bases each). The CDR3 runs 13 residues. Trimming took 5 bases from V and 6 from J, leaving 12 bases between them. CDR1 and CDR2 (germline): KGHSH, LQKENI. The CDR3 here is CASSGLWGDTQYF. The CDR3, as DNA: TGTGCCAGCTCAGGCCTCTGGGGGGATACGCAGTATTTT.

The rearrangement links TRBV6-1 to TRBJ2-3; 10 bases agree with TRBD2. The CDR3 has 16 residues. The V gene's germline CDR1 is MNHNS and CDR2 SASEGT. Trimming removed 0 bases from V and 5 bases from J; junction bases left unmatched: 5. The CDR3 DNA is TGTGCCAGCAGTGAAGCAGGGCTAGCGGGAGTAGATACGCAGTATTTT. It is translated as CASSEAGLAGVDTQYF.

The chain has TRBV2 and TRBJ1-5, with a possible D match to TRBD1 (5 bases). Germline-derived CDR1 and CDR2 are SNHLY and FYNNEI. Trimming removed 6 bases from V and 4 bases from J, with 10 bases in between. The CDR3 spans 13 residues. The CDR3 region is CASRAGSNQPQHF. In nucleotides, the CDR3 is TGTGCCAGCAGGGCAGGGAGTAATCAGCCCCAGCATTTT.

This clone was seen a single time. This sequence joins TRBV11-2 and TRBJ2-7; 7 bases map to TRBD1. The CDR3 runs 14 residues. The V gene end was trimmed by 7 bases and the J gene end by 4 bases; junction bases not matched to a gene: 10. Per the germline V gene, CDR1 is SGHAT and CDR2 is FQNNGV. CDR3 sequence: CASTRDSPVYEQYV. The CDR3 DNA reads as TGTGCCAGCACCAGGGACAGTCCGGTGTACGAGCAGTACGTC.

This chain joins TRBV11-3 and TRBJ1-3, with D unresolved. The V gene lost 0 bases and the J gene lost 4 bases, with 4 bases spanning the gap. The CDR3 is 13 residues long. The germline CDR1 and CDR2 sequences are SGHNT and YENEEA. The DNA for the CDR3 is TGTGCCAGCAGCTTAGACACGGGAAACACCATATATTTT. Protein sequence: CASSLDTGNTIYF.

The chain is built from TRBV6-1 and TRBJ2-1; TRBD1 or TRBD2 may be the D gene (5 bases each). This CDR3 contains 15 residues. Germline V CDR1 and CDR2: MNHNS, SASEGT. V was pared by 9 bases and J by 1 base, with 16 bases between. CDR3 in amino acids: CASRTVGASYNEQFF. In DNA, the CDR3 is TGTGCCAGTAGGACGGTCGGGGCATCCTACAATGAGCAGTTCTTC.

The chain employs TRBV4-2 and TRBJ2-3, with TRBD2 matching over 10 bases. The CDR3 has 19 amino acids. The germline CDR1 and CDR2 sequences are LGHNA and YNFKEQ. Trimming at V came to 4 bases and at J to 4 bases, leaving 17 bases not matched to a gene. CDR3 bases: TGTGCCAGCAGCCTCGGGAACGGCGAGCGGGAGGGCCACCCAGATACGCAGTATTTT. Protein sequence: CASSLGNGEREGHPDTQYF.